This entry concerns a single T cell receptor beta chain. Each CDR3 protein gets one entry after TCRdb re-called the RT-PCR reads with MiXCR. The data hold hundreds of thousands of distinct CDR3 sequences, with approximately 16% observed a single time. The CDR3 runs to 15 residues. Germline loops: CDR1 SGHDT, CDR2 YYEEEE. The J segment lost 2 bases and the V segment lost 2 bases, leaving 5 bases of the junction unmatched. This entry belongs to a study of patients and donors after allogeneic stem cell transplantation. The chain is built from TRBV5-6 and TRBJ2-3; 7 bases align to TRBD2. This TCR was sampled from a human donor who was either an allogeneic HSCT recipient or a stem cell or donor lymphocyte infusion donor (not recorded which). It is not recorded whose cells these are; they may come from a transplant donor. The sample taken for sequencing was blood, either unsorted or a sorted T cell fraction (not recorded which). The CDR3 coding sequence is TGTGCCAGCAGCTTCGCGGGGGTCACCACAGATACGCAGTATTTT. Translation gives CASSFAGVTTDTQYF.